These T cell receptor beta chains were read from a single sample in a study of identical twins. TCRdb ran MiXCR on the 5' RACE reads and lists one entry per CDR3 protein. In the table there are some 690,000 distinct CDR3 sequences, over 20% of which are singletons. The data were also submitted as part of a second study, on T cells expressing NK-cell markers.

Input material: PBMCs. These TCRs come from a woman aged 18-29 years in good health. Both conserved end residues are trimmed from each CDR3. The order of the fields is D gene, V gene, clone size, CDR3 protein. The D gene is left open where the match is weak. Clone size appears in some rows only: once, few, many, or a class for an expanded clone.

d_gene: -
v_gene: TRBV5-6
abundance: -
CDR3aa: AMGAGPHCYNEQF

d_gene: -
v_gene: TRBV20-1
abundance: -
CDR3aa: SARDVDPLGTDTQY

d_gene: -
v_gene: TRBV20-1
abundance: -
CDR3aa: STLKTEDTQY

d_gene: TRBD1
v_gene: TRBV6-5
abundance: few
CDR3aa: ASSYGTGGISNQPQH

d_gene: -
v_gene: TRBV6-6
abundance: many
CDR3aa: AIATSYNEQF

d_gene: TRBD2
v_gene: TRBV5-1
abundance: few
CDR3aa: ASSLGTSGPQAYNEQF

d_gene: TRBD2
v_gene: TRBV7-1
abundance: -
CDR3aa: AFSSGITSGVHTDTQY

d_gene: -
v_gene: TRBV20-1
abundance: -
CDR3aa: SATRRGPYNEQF

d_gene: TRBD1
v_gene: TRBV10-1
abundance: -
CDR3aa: ASAPTGIGYGYT

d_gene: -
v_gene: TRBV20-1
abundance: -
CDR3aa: SAREDSRQETQY

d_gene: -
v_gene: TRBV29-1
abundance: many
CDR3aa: SVELGEGVGEQF

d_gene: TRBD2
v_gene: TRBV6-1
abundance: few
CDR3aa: ASSERSSGSYEQY

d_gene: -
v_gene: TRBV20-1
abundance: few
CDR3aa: SARGRSTDTQY

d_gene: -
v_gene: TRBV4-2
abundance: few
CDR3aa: ASSQDFWSGGTDTQY

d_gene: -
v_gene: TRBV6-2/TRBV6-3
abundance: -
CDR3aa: ASSYAAGTPYEQY

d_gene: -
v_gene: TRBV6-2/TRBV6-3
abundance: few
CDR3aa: ASSFGRGEQY

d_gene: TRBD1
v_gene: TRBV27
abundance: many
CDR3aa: ASSPTGGLNTEAF

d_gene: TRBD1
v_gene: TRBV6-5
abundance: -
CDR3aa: ASSYSPPDRGYGYT

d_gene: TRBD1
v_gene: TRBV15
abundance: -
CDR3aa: ATSRGAGGGDTQY

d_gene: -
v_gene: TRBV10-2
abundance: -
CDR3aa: ASSGISQETQY

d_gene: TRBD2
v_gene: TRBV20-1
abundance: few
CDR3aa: SARTSGGRGEQF

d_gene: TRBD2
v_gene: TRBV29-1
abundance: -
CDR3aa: SLKGLAGPTDTQY

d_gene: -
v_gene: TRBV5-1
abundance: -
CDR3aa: ASSRDRQVGYEQY

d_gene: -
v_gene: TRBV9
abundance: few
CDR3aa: ASSGPGNAQF

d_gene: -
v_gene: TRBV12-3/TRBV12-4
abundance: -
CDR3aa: ASSQSGGRGSYNEQF

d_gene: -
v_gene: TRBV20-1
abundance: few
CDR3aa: SASYREDTQY

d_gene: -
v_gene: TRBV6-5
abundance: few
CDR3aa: ASNRGGTQY

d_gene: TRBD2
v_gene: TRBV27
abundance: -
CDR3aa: ASSFFRTSGRPYNEQF

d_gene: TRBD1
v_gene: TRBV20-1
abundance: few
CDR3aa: SANTDRDQQY

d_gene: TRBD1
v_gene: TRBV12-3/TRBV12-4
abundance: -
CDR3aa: ASSRLGTGSYNEQF

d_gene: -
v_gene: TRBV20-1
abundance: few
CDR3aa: SAYRRVQETQY

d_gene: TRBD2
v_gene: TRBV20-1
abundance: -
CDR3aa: SAPPSGRVQETQY

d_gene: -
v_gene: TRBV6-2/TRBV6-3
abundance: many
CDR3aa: ASSSRLGGDEQF

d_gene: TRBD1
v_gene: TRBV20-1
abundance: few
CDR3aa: SAWDREGFQPQH

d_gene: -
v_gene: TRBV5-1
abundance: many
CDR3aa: ASQRAGRPGDTQY

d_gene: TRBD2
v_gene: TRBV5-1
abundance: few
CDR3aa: ASSSGTSGKETQY

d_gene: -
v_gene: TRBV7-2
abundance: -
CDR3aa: ASSLVATNDNEQF

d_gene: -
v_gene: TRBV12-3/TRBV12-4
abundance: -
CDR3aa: ASSWGSPGELF

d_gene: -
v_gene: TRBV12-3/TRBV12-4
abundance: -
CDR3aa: ASTLPNELGTDTQY

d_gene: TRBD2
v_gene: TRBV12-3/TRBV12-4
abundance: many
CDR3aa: ASSSIAGGKTQY

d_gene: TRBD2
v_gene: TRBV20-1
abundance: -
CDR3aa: SARVTSGIGDTQY

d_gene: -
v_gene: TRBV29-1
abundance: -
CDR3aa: SVERNRAGGGYT

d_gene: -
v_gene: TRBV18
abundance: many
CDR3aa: ASSLSSDHNYEQY

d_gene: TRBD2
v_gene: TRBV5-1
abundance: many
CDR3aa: ASSLLAGVNEQF

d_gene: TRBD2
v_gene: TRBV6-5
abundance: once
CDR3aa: ASSFHSGGAGNEQF

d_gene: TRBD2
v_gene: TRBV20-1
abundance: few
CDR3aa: SARTSGKSDEQY